A single sample gave rise to the 9 T cell receptor beta chains below, sequenced in a study of early stage breast cancer tumors. Libraries were prepared by immunoSEQ multiplex PCR; TCRdb keeps only in-frame clonotypes and omits some of them. This table has roughly 56,000 clones, roughly 80% appearing once. Source material: blood. The receptors were sampled from a person aged 30 to 40 with breast cancer.

V gene TRBV9 combines with J gene TRBJ2-2; D uncertain. Trimming pared 0 bases from V and 5 bases from J, leaving 8 bases between. This CDR3 has 14 residues. Germline loops: CDR1 SGDLS, CDR2 YYNGEE. The CDR3 DNA sequence: TGTGCCAGCAGCGTAGTTGGTGGAACCGGGGAGCTGTTTTTT. It specifies CASSVVGGTGELFF.

This clone was seen a single time. The chain recombines TRBV4-1 with TRBJ2-3; 9 nucleotides agree with TRBD1. After removal of 0 bases from V and 3 bases from J, the junction contained 10 bases not matched to a gene. The CDR3 loop spans 18 amino acids. CDR1 and CDR2 from the germline V gene are MGHRA and YSYEKL. The CDR3 coding sequence is TGCGCCAGCAGCCAAGACTGGGGACAGGGTATTTGGACAGATACGCAGTATTTT. The encoded protein is CASSQDWGQGIWTDTQYF.

The chain employs TRBV5-5 and TRBJ2-7, with D possibly matching TRBD1 (5 bases). CDR3 length: 13 residues. From germline, CDR1 is SGHKS and CDR2 YYEKEE (reference sequence). V was clipped by 10 bases and J by 2 bases, with 16 bases between them. This chain's CDR3 is CASTSRDPYEQYF. For the CDR3, the DNA is TGTGCCTCGACTTCCAGGGATCCCTACGAGCAGTACTTC.

The V and J genes are TRBV25-1 and TRBJ2-3; TRBD2 aligns across 8 bases. Germline lookup yields CDR1 MGHDK and CDR2 SYGVNS. This CDR3 comprises 17 residues. V was clipped by 7 bases and J by 2 bases; unmatched bases: 14. CDR3 sequence: CASIRHFTSGDTDTQYF. The CDR3 coding sequence is TGTGCCAGCATACGACATTTTACTAGCGGTGACACAGATACGCAGTATTTT. The complete variable domain, with remaining parts taken from reference TRBV25-1 and TRBJ2-3, reads EADIYQTPRYLVIGTGKKITLECSQTMGHDKMYWYQQDPGMELHLIHYSYGVNSTEKGDLSSESTVSRIRTEHFPLTLESARPSHTSQYLCASIRHFTSGDTDTQYFGPGTRLTVL.

The chain employs TRBV19 and TRBJ2-1, with 7 bases fitting TRBD1. Germline CDR1 and CDR2: LNHDA and SQIVND (reference sequence). J gave up 2 bases and V 6 bases, and 10 bases lay outside the gene matches. This CDR3 contains 16 residues. CDR3 sequence: CASSPPGGRTYNEQFF. The CDR3, as DNA: TGTGCCAGTAGCCCCCCAGGGGGTCGGACCTACAATGAGCAGTTCTTC.

This chain joins TRBV18 and TRBJ2-7; D is uncertain. CDR1 and CDR2 (germline): KGHSH, LQKENI. This CDR3 contains 14 residues. The V end lost 3 bases, the J end lost 3 bases, and 12 bases lay between the germline ends. In DNA, the CDR3 is TGTGCCAGCTCACCGGGTCTAACCATCTACGAGCAGTACTTC. Protein product: CASSPGLTIYEQYF.

The chain recombines TRBV7-9 with TRBJ2-5; TRBD2 might be the D (5 bases). This CDR3 is built from 16 residues. Germline assignment: CDR1 SEHNR and CDR2 FQNEAQ (reference sequence). V was cut by 5 bases and J by 4 bases, with 20 bases left in between. As DNA, the CDR3 is TGTGCCAGCAGCGGCCCGAGGAGGAGCCGGGCAGAGACCCAGTACTTC. Translating gives CASSGPRRSRAETQYF.

The rearrangement uses TRBV7-9 and TRBJ1-3; tentatively, D is TRBD1 (5 bases). Per germline, CDR1 SEHNR and CDR2 FQNEAQ (reference sequence). V was clipped by 3 bases and J by 1 base, with 7 bases between them. The CDR3 is 14 amino acids. In nucleotides, the CDR3 is TGTGCCAGCAGCTTTTCAGGGTCTGGAAACACCATATATTTT. The encoded protein is CASSFSGSGNTIYF.

CDR3 DNA: TGTGCCAGCAGTTTTGTTCCCCTGGGGGGTCTTTTGGGGGCCAACGTCCTGACTTTC. This codes for CASSFVPLGGLLGANVLTF. This chain connects TRBV5-5 to TRBJ2-6; D may be TRBD2 (6 bases). Germline V gene data show CDR1 as SGHKS and CDR2 as YYEKEE (reference sequence). V lost 5 bases, J lost 4 bases, and 25 bases lay in between. The CDR3 spans 19 residues.